The 3 T cell receptor beta chains given below trace back to one sample, sequenced in a study of shared clonotypes between healthy human individuals (dated by TCRdb to the early 2020s). Libraries were built with the immunoSEQ multiplex PCR assay. Entries here come from immuneACCESS through TCRdb and include only in-frame sequences with V and J called. Some clones fail to appear in such tables; in the studies checked, an unresolved V gene covers under half of the shortfall, and the cause of the remainder is unknown. For this sample there are approximately 2.5 million clones; around nine tenths appear just once. More than 0.12% of the sample lies in the top ten. What was sequenced was naive CD4+ T cells sorted from blood. The cell subset or site label on this specimen signifies: CD45RA+ positively selected. The receptors come from a man aged 18 to 30 in good health.

The chain combines TRBV5-1 with TRBJ1-6; D is possibly TRBD1 (5 bases). V lost 1 base and J lost 6, with 8 bases in between. The CDR3 is 14 amino acids. Germline-derived CDR1 and CDR2 are SGHRS and YFSETQ. The CDR3 DNA is TGCGCCAGCAGCTTGCAGGGCCTTAATTCACCCCTCCACTTT. Residues: CASSLQGLNSPLHF.

With regard to this clone: Different DNA sequences within this sample yield the same CDR3. CDR3 bases: TGTGCCAGCAGCCCTAATCAGCCCCAGCATTTT. Protein sequence: CASSPNQPQHF. The chain combines TRBV28 with TRBJ1-5; D is undetermined. This CDR3 region has 11 residues. Looked up from germline, CDR1 is MDHEN and CDR2 is SYDVKM. Trimming left V 6 bases short and J 4 bases short, with 4 bases between.

As for this clone: Other DNA sequences of this sample code for an identical CDR3. The V gene is TRBV11-2, the J gene TRBJ2-1; no reliable D call. Trimming removed 5 bases from V and 0 bases from J, with 8 bases in between. Germline V gene sequence: CDR1 SGHAT, CDR2 FQNNGV. CDR3 length: 14 amino acids. The CDR3 loop reads CASSGSSSYNEQFF. The CDR3, as DNA: TGTGCCAGCAGCGGTTCTAGCTCCTACAATGAGCAGTTCTTC. Complete variable domain (other parts from reference TRBV11-2 and TRBJ2-1): EAGVAQSPRYKIIEKRQSVAFWCNPISGHATLYWYQQILGQGPKLLIQFQNNGVVDDSQLPKDRFSAERLKGVDSTLKIQPAKLEDSAVYLCASSGSSSYNEQFFGPGTRLTVL.